Following are 5 T cell receptor beta chains from one sample sequenced in a study of blood T cell repertoires in COVID-19. Sequencing was performed with immunoSEQ multiplex PCR; in TCRdb, only in-frame clones are kept and a portion is missing. The sample contains about 120,000 clones, roughly four fifths of which appear only once. The material sequenced was peripheral blood. All receptors come from a human donor in a cohort sampled during active COVID-19.

The V gene is TRBV29-1, the J gene TRBJ1-2, with D possibly TRBD1 on 6 matching bases. There are 16 residues in the CDR3. Trimming removed 1 base at V and 3 bases at J, with 18 bases between. Germline lookup yields CDR1 SQVTM and CDR2 ANQGSEA. The CDR3 DNA follows: TGCAGCGTTGAAGGAGGGGACACGGGTTGGGACTATGGCTACACCTTC. It is translated as CSVEGGDTGWDYGYTF.

The rearrangement links TRBV6-2 or TRBV6-3 to TRBJ2-1; TRBD2 is a possible D gene (7 bases). Trimming took 2 bases from V and 9 from J, leaving 26 bases between them. Germline loops: CDR1 MNHEY, CDR2 SVGEGT. The CDR3 covers 18 residues. The CDR3 nucleotides read TGTGCCAGCAGTTACCCCTCCGGACGGGGGGCCTTCAGCGGTGAGCAGTTCTTC. The encoded protein is CASSYPSGRGAFSGEQFF.

A single count supports this clone. The chain couples TRBV6-5 to TRBJ1-5, with a possible D match to TRBD1 (6 bases). V lost 6 bases and J 5 bases, leaving 11 bases between the germline ends. The CDR3 consists of 13 residues. Germline V lookup: CDR1 MNHEY, CDR2 SVGAGI. CDR3 protein: CASRTGQYQPQHF. CDR3 nucleotides: TGTGCCAGCAGAACAGGACAGTATCAGCCCCAGCATTTT.

The chain has TRBV29-1 and TRBJ2-7, with TRBD1 matching over 10 bases. Germline CDR1 and CDR2: SQVTM and ANQGSEA. V lost 4 bases to trimming and J lost 2 bases; unmatched junction nucleotides: 5. This CDR3 has 14 amino acids. CDR3 nucleotides: TGCAGCGTTGGGGGGGGACAGGGGACCTACGAGCAGTACTTC. Amino acid sequence: CSVGGGQGTYEQYF.

The V gene is TRBV5-6, the J gene TRBJ1-2, with 8 bases matching TRBD1. V dropped 3 bases and J dropped 0; count of bases not matched to a gene: 7. The CDR3 totals 16 residues. Germline CDR1 is SGHDT and CDR2 is YYEEEE. CDR3 coding DNA: TGTGCCAGCAGCTCCCAGGGGGCTAATTCTAACTATGGCTACACCTTC. Its translation: CASSSQGANSNYGYTF. Using reference TRBV5-6 and TRBJ1-2 for the parts outside the CDR3, the full variable domain is DAGVTQSPTHLIKTRGQQVTLRCSPKSGHDTVSWYQQALGQGPQFIFQYYEEEERQRGNFPDRFSGHQFPNYSSELNVNALLLGDSALYLCASSSQGANSNYGYTFGSGTRLTVV.